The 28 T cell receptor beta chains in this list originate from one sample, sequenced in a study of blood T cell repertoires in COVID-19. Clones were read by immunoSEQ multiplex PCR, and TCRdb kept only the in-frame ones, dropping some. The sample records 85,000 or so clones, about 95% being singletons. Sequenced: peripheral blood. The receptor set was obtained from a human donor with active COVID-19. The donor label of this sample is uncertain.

CDR3 loop: CASSLEPLRGNYEQYF. CDR3 coding DNA: TGTGCCAGCAGCTTAGAGCCACTGCGCGGAAACTACGAGCAGTACTTC. The rearrangement links TRBV7-2 to TRBJ2-7; D is unclear. This CDR3 is built from 16 residues. V gave up 1 base and J gave up 3 bases, with 16 bases separating them. Germline CDR1 is SGHTA and CDR2 is FQGNSA.

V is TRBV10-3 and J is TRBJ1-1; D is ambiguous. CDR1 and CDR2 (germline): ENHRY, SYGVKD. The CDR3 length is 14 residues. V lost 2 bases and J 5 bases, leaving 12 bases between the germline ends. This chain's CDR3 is CAISEPQVRTEAFF. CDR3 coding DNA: TGTGCCATCAGTGAGCCCCAGGTTCGGACTGAAGCTTTCTTT.

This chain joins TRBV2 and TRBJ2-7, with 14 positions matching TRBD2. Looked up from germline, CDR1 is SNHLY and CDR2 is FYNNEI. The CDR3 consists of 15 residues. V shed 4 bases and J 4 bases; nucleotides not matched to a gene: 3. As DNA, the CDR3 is TGTGCCAGCAGTGGGACTAGCGGGGGGTGGTACGAGCAGTACTTC. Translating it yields CASSGTSGGWYEQYF.

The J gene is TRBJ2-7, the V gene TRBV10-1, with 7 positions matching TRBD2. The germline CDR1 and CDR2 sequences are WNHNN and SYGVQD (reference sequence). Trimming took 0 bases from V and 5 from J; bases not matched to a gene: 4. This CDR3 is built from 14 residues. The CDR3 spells CASSESGGRNEQYF. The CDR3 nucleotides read TGCGCCAGCAGTGAGTCTGGCGGGAGAAACGAGCAGTACTTC.

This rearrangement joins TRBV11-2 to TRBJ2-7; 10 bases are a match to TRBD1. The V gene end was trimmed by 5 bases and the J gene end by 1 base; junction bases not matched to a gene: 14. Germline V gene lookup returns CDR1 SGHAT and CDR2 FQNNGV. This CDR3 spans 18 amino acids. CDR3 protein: CASSTRTGGEVVSYEQYF. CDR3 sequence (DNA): TGTGCCAGCAGCACCCGGACAGGGGGAGAGGTGGTGTCCTACGAGCAGTACTTC.

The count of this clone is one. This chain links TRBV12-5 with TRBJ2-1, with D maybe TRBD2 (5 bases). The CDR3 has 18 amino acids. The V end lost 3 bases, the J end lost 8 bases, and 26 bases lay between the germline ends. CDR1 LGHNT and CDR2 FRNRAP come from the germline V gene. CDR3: CASGFGLGRTYYDYEQFF. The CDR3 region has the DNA TGTGCTAGTGGTTTCGGCCTTGGTAGGACTTACTACGACTATGAGCAGTTCTTC.

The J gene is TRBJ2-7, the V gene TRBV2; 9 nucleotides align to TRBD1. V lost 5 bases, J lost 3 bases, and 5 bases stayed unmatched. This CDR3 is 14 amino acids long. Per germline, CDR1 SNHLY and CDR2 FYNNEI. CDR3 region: CASSTGTGLYEQYF. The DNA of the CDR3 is TGTGCCAGCAGTACCGGGACAGGGCTCTACGAGCAGTACTTC.

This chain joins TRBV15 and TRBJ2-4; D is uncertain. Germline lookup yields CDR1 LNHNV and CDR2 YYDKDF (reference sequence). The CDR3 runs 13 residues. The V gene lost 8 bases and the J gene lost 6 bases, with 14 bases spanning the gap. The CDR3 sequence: CATGRRLTNIQYF. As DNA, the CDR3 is TGTGCCACCGGGCGTCGTCTAACAAACATTCAGTACTTC.

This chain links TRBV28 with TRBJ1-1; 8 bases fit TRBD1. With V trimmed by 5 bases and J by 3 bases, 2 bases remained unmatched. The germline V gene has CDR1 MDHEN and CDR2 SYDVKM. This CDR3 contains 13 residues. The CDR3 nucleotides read TGTGCCAGCAGTATGACAGGGGACACTGAAGCTTTCTTT. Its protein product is CASSMTGDTEAFF. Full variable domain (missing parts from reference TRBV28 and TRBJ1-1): DVKVTQSSRYLVKRTGEKVFLECVQDMDHENMFWYRQDPGLGLRLIYFSYDVKMKEKGDIPEGYSVSREKKERFSLILESASTNQTSMYLCASSMTGDTEAFFGQGTRLTVV.

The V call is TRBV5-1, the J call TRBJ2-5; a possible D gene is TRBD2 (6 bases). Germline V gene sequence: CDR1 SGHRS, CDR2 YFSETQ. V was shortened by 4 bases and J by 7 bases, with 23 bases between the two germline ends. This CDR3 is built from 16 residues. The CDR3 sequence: CASSPIRGIGEWTQYF. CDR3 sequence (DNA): TGCGCCAGCAGCCCTATCCGGGGGATTGGCGAGTGGACCCAGTACTTC.

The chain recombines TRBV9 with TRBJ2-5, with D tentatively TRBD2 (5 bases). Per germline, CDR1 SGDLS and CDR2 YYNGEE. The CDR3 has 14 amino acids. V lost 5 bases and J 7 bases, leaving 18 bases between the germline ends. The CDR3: CASSQGLAEGTQYF. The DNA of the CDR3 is TGTGCCAGCAGTCAAGGTCTAGCTGAGGGGACCCAGTACTTC.

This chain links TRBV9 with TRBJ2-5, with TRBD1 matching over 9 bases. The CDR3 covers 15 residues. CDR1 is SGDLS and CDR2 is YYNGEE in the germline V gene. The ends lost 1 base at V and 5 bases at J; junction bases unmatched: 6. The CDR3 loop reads CASSVRSGTGETQYF. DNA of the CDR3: TGTGCCAGCAGCGTACGTTCCGGGACAGGGGAGACCCAGTACTTC. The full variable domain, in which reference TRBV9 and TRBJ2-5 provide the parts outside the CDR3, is DSGVTQTPKHLITATGQRVTLRCSPRSGDLSVYWYQQSLDQGLQFLIQYYNGEERAKGNILERFSAQQFPDLHSELNLSSLELGDSALYFCASSVRSGTGETQYFGPGTRLLVL.

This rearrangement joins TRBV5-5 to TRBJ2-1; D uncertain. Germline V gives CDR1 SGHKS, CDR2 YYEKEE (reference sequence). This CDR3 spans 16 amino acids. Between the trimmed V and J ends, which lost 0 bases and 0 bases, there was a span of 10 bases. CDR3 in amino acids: CASSLAPWSSYNEQFF. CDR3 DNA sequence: TGTGCCAGCAGCTTGGCACCCTGGAGCTCCTACAATGAGCAGTTCTTC.

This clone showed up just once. The CDR3 sequence is CSAGQSSGANVLTF. The CDR3 bases are TGCAGCGCTGGACAGAGCTCTGGGGCCAACGTCCTGACTTTC. This chain uses TRBV29-1 with TRBJ2-6, with a weak D call TRBD1 (6 bases). The CDR3 is 14 residues long. CDR1 SQVTM and CDR2 ANQGSEA come from the germline V gene. V was clipped by 7 bases and J by 0 bases, with 10 bases between them.

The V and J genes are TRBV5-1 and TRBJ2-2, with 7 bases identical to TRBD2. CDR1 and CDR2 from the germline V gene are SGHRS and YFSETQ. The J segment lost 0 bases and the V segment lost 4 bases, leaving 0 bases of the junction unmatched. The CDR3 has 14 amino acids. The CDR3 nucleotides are TGCGCCAGCAGCAGCGGGGCGAACACCGGGGAGCTGTTTTTT. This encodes CASSSGANTGELFF.

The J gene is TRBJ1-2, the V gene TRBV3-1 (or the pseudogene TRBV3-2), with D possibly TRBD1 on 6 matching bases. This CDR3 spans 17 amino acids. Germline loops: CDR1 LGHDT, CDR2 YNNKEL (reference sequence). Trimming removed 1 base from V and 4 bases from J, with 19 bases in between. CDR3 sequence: CASSQGSGGGPSYGYTF. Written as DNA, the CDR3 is TGTGCCAGCAGCCAAGGTTCCGGGGGGGGGCCCTCCTATGGCTACACCTTC.

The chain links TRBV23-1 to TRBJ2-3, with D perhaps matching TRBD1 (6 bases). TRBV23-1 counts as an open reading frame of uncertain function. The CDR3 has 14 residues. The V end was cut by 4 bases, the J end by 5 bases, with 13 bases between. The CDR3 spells CASSPDLRGDTQYF. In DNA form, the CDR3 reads TGCGCCAGCAGTCCAGACCTCAGGGGAGATACGCAGTATTTT.

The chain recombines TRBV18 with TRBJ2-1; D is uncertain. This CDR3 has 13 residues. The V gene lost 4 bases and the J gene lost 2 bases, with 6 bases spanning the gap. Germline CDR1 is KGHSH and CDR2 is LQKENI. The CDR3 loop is CASSLVPYNEQFF. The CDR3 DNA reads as TGTGCCAGCTCACTCGTCCCCTACAATGAGCAGTTCTTC.

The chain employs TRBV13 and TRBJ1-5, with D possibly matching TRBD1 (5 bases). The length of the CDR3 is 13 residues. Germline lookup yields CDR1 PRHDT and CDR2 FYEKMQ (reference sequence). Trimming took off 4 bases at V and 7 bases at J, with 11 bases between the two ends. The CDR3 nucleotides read TGTGCCAGCAGCTCGGGGCGGGGACAGCCCCAGCATTTT. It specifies CASSSGRGQPQHF.

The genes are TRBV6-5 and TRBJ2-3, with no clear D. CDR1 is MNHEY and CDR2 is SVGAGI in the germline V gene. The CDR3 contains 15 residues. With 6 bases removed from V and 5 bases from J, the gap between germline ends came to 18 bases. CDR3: CASRPFGAVQDTQYF. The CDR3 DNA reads TGTGCCAGCAGACCCTTCGGAGCCGTTCAAGATACGCAGTATTTT.

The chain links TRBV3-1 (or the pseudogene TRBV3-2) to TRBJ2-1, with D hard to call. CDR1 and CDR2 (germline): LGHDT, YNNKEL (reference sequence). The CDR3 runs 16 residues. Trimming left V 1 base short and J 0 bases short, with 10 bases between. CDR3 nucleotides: TGTGCCAGCAGCCAAGTTTTGACGGGCTCCTACAATGAGCAGTTCTTC. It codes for CASSQVLTGSYNEQFF.

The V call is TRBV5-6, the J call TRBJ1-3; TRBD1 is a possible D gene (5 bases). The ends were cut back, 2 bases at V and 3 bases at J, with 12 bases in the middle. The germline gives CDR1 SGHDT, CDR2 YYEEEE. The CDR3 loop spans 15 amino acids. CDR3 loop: CASSFGRGFGNTIYF. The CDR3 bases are TGTGCCAGCAGCTTTGGACGGGGGTTTGGAAACACCATATATTTT.

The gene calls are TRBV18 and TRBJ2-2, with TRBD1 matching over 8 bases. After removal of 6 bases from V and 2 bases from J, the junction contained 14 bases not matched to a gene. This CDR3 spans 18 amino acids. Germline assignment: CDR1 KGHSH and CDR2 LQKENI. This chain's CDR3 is CASSPTLQTGVNTGELFF. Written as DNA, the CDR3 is TGTGCCAGCTCGCCGACGCTACAGACAGGGGTTAACACCGGGGAGCTGTTTTTT.

The CDR3 nucleotides are TGTGCCAGCAGTCGGCGGGAGCAGCGGGAGACCCAGTACTTC. Amino acid sequence: CASSRREQRETQYF. J is TRBJ2-5 and V is TRBV13, with 7 bases lining up with TRBD2. Trimming at V came to 6 bases and at J to 5 bases, leaving 9 bases not matched to a gene. Looked up from germline, CDR1 is PRHDT and CDR2 is FYEKMQ (reference sequence). The length of the CDR3 is 14 residues. The entire variable domain, with the rest obtained from reference TRBV13 and TRBJ2-5, is as follows: AAGVIQSPRHLIKEKRETATLKCYPIPRHDTVYWYQQGPGQDPQFLISFYEKMQSDKGSIPDRFSAQQFSDYHSELNMSSLELGDSALYFCASSRREQRETQYFGPGTRLLVL.

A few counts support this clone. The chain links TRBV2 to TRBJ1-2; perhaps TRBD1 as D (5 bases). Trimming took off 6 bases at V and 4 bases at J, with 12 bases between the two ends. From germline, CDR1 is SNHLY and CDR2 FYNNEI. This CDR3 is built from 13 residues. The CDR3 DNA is TGTGCCAGCAGGGCGACAGTTTTCTATGGCTACACCTTC. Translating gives CASRATVFYGYTF.

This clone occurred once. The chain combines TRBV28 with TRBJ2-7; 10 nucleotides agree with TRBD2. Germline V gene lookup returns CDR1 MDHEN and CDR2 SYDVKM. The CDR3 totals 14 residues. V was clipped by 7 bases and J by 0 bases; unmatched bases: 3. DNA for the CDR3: TGTGCCAGCACCTTAGCGGGAGGCTCCTACGAGCAGTACTTC. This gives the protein CASTLAGGSYEQYF.

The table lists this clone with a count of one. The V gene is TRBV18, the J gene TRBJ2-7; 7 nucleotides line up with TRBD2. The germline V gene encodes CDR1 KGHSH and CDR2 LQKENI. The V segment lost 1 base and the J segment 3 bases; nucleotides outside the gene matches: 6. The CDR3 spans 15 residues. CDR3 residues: CASSPLTSSGYEQYF. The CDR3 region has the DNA TGTGCCAGCTCACCACTTACATCTAGCGGCTACGAGCAGTACTTC.

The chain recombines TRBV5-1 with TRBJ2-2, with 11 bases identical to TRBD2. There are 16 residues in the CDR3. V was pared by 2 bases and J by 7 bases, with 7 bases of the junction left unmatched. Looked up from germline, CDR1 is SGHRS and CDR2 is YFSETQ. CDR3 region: CASSFDSGRALGELFF. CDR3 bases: TGCGCCAGCAGCTTCGATAGCGGGAGGGCTCTCGGGGAGCTGTTTTTT.